These 9 T cell receptor beta chains came from one sample sequenced in a study of blood T cells in healthy people across ages. The second PCR ran about 7 to 12 cycles with a sample-barcoded 5' primer and J-beta primers. TCRdb analysed the 5' RACE reads with MiXCR anew, one entry per CDR3 protein. The top ten hold about 0.69% of the sample, which has around 1,000,000 distinct CDR3 sequences, almost 25% seen once. Another study also made use of these data, one on T cells of mothers and their children.

Sequencing was done on a sample of blood. The receptor source for this set is a girl aged 2 to 9 in good health.

The rearrangement links TRBV27 to TRBJ2-5; 7 bases line up with TRBD1. CDR3 length: 11 amino acids. Unmatched junction bases numbered 3, after V lost 8 bases and J lost 6 bases. Germline-derived CDR1 and CDR2 are MNHEY and SMNVEV (reference sequence). The CDR3 DNA reads as TGTGCCAGCGGGACAGAACAGACCCAGTACTTC. This gives the protein CASGTEQTQYF.

The rearrangement links TRBV6-5 to TRBJ2-3, with TRBD1 matching 7 bases. Germline CDR1 reads MNHEY; CDR2 reads SVGAGI. CDR3 length: 14 residues. V gave up 6 bases and J gave up 1 base; unmatched junction bases: 4. The CDR3 sequence is CASRRQGRTDTQYF. The CDR3 coding sequence is TGTGCCAGCAGGCGACAGGGCCGCACAGATACGCAGTATTTT.

The chain has TRBV4-2 and TRBJ2-3, with D maybe TRBD2 (6 bases). CDR1 LGHNA and CDR2 YNFKEQ come from the germline V gene. This CDR3 region has 14 residues. Trimming left V 1 base short and J 3 bases short, with 8 bases between. The CDR3 DNA sequence: TGTGCCAGCAGCCAAGTAGGGACTACAGATACGCAGTATTTT. Translated, it gives CASSQVGTTDTQYF.

The gene calls are TRBV7-9 and TRBJ2-4; 7 nucleotides match TRBD1. The CDR3 contains 14 residues. Trimming removed 4 bases from V and 5 bases from J; junction bases left unmatched: 5. Germline V gives CDR1 SEHNR, CDR2 FQNEAQ (reference sequence). Here the CDR3 DNA reads TGTGCCAGCAGCTCTTCGACAGGGCAAAACATTCAGTACTTC. Residues: CASSSSTGQNIQYF.

This chain links TRBV5-6 with TRBJ1-1; tentative D call: TRBD1 (5 bases). Germline assignment: CDR1 SGHDT and CDR2 YYEEEE. The V and J ends lost 5 bases and 6 bases respectively, with 23 bases between them. The CDR3 sequence is 16 residues long. The DNA of the CDR3 is TGTGCCAGCAGTTCGAGGTGGGGGGAGTGGAGCGCTGAAGCTTTCTTT. It translates to CASSSRWGEWSAEAFF.

The genes are TRBV12-3 or TRBV12-4 and TRBJ2-5, with a weak D call TRBD1 (6 bases). TRBJ2-1 explains the end of the DNA better; the J call may be wrong. The CDR3 extends over 15 amino acids. In DNA form, the CDR3 reads TGTGCCAGCAGTTTAGGTGGACAGCTCGACAATGAGCAGTTCTTC. Translation: CASSLGGQLDNEQFF.

This clonotype has a handful of counts. This chain links TRBV28 with TRBJ1-2; D is ambiguous. V was cut by 10 bases and J by 6 bases, with 15 bases left in between. The CDR3 contains 12 residues. The germline gives CDR1 MDHEN, CDR2 SYDVKM. CDR3 in amino acids: CATSRGLNGYTF. DNA for the CDR3: TGTGCCACCTCGAGAGGGCTCAATGGCTACACCTTC.

The V and J genes are TRBV12-3 or TRBV12-4 and TRBJ1-4; D is possibly TRBD1 (6 bases). Trimming took off 4 bases at V and 8 bases at J, with 11 bases between the two ends. The CDR3 has 13 amino acids. DNA for the CDR3: TGTGCCAGCAGTTCGCACAGGGAGGAAAAACTGTTTTTT. Its protein is CASSSHREEKLFF.

V usage is TRBV6-5 and J usage is TRBJ1-1; a possible D gene is TRBD1 (5 bases). From germline, CDR1 is MNHEY and CDR2 SVGAGI. Trimming took 0 bases from V and 2 from J, leaving 13 bases between them. The CDR3 covers 16 residues. CDR3: CASSYSNGGKNTEAFF. Written as DNA, the CDR3 is TGTGCCAGCAGTTACTCGAACGGGGGGAAAAACACTGAAGCTTTCTTT.